Below are 15 T cell receptor beta chains sequenced from a single sample in a study of OX40 agonist ivuxolimab in advanced cancers. Assay: immunoSEQ multiplex PCR; the TCRdb copy retains only in-frame clones and omits some. The sample includes some 96,000 clones, around 85% of them seen just once. Sequencing used CD4+ or CD8+ T cells sorted from blood, obtained in a trial of the OX40 agonist ivuxolimab. Source of these receptors: an adult with an advanced solid tumor such as melanoma, head and neck, liver or kidney cancer.

V and J are TRBV9 and TRBJ2-3; D perhaps matches TRBD2 (5 bases). This CDR3 has 14 amino acids. From germline, CDR1 is SGDLS and CDR2 YYNGEE. Trimming shortened V by 7 bases and J by 0 bases, and 12 bases separated the two germline ends. The CDR3 DNA is TGTGCCAGCGCCCGGACTGGGAGCACAGATACGCAGTATTTT. Translating gives CASARTGSTDTQYF.

The V and J genes are TRBV5-1 and TRBJ1-4, with TRBD1 matching 7 bases. V shed 4 bases and J 5 bases; nucleotides not matched to a gene: 8. This CDR3 region has 15 residues. Germline V gives CDR1 SGHRS, CDR2 YFSETQ. The DNA for the CDR3 is TGCGCCAGCAGCCTATCCGGGACAGTGAATGAAAAACTGTTTTTT. As protein: CASSLSGTVNEKLFF.

The V and J genes are TRBV7-2 and TRBJ1-1; 7 positions match TRBD1. From germline, CDR1 is SGHTA and CDR2 FQGNSA. V dropped 5 bases and J dropped 2; count of bases not matched to a gene: 5. CDR3 length: 14 amino acids. CDR3 DNA sequence: TGTGCCAGCAGCCGGGGGACAGCTAACACTGAAGCTTTCTTT. It is translated as CASSRGTANTEAFF.

V is TRBV27 and J is TRBJ2-7; no definite D call. V shed 4 bases and J shed 11 bases, with 15 bases lying between them. Per the germline V gene, CDR1 is MNHEY and CDR2 is SMNVEV (reference sequence). The CDR3 spans 12 residues. CDR3 in DNA: TGTGCCAGCAGTTCCCCCCAAGGTCATGAGTACTTC. Its protein product is CASSSPQGHEYF.

The gene calls are TRBV4-2 and TRBJ2-3; 9 bases are shared with TRBD2. The CDR3 extends over 17 amino acids. The V gene end was trimmed by 1 base and the J gene end by 4 bases; junction bases not matched to a gene: 9. Germline values: CDR1 LGHNA, CDR2 YNFKEQ. CDR3 nucleotide sequence: TGTGCCAGCAGCCAAGCGGTCCGACTAGCGGTCCCAGATACGCAGTATTTT. Translated: CASSQAVRLAVPDTQYF.

The V gene is TRBV7-7, the J gene TRBJ2-1; D gene ambiguous. Germline V CDR1 and CDR2: SSHAT, FNYEAQ (reference sequence). V lost 1 base and J 8 bases, leaving 15 bases between the germline ends. The CDR3 is 15 amino acids. CDR3 sequence: CASSLEFGPYHEQFF. In DNA, the CDR3 is TGTGCCAGCAGCTTAGAATTTGGGCCGTACCATGAGCAGTTCTTC.

The CDR3 DNA follows: TGCGCCAGCAGTGCTTCGGGAGGGCCTCATCATGAGCAGTACTTC. Residues: CASSASGGPHHEQYF. The V gene is TRBV10-1, the J gene TRBJ2-5; the match to TRBD2 covers 8 bases. Trimming took 4 bases from V and 11 from J; bases not matched to a gene: 15. Germline V CDR1 and CDR2: WNHNN, SYGVQD (reference sequence). The CDR3 has 15 residues.

This chain connects TRBV7-9 to TRBJ2-3; D gene ambiguous. The CDR3 loop spans 15 amino acids. Germline-derived CDR1 and CDR2 are SEHNR and FQNEAQ (reference sequence). Trimming cost V 3 bases and J 0 bases, with 10 bases left between them. The CDR3 is CASSFGLGSTDTQYF. For the CDR3, the DNA is TGTGCCAGCAGCTTTGGCCTAGGGAGCACAGATACGCAGTATTTT.

The V and J genes are TRBV18 and TRBJ2-2, with D maybe TRBD2 (6 bases). The CDR3 extends over 17 amino acids. Germline lookup yields CDR1 KGHSH and CDR2 LQKENI. Trimming took off 5 bases at V and 2 bases at J, with 18 bases between the two ends. DNA of the CDR3: TGTGCCAGCTCAGGCGGCGGGACGGCAAAAAACACCGGGGAGCTGTTTTTT. This encodes CASSGGGTAKNTGELFF.

The chain carries TRBV29-1 and TRBJ1-1, with D perhaps TRBD1 (5 bases). CDR1 is SQVTM, CDR2 ANQGSEA, per germline. V was shortened by 7 bases and J by 6 bases, with 18 bases between the two germline ends. This CDR3 has 13 amino acids. This chain's CDR3 is CSAFVGRAAEAFF. The CDR3 DNA reads as TGCAGCGCGTTTGTTGGCAGGGCCGCTGAAGCTTTCTTT.

V gene TRBV5-6 combines with J gene TRBJ1-4; D unclear. Deletions cut 4 bases from V and 8 bases from J, with 15 bases between. The CDR3 sequence is 14 residues long. Germline CDR1 and CDR2: SGHDT and YYEEEE. The CDR3 reads CASSRTRTGEKLFF. In nucleotides, the CDR3 is TGTGCCAGCAGCCGCACCCGGACGGGCGAAAAACTGTTTTTT.

The chain recombines TRBV7-9 with TRBJ2-7; 11 bases are a match to TRBD2. J gave up 0 bases and V 11 bases, and 3 bases lay outside the gene matches. Germline CDR1 is SEHNR and CDR2 is FQNEAQ (reference sequence). This CDR3 is 13 amino acids long. This chain's CDR3 is CAGTSGSSYEQYF. DNA of the CDR3: TGTGCCGGCACTAGCGGGAGCTCCTACGAGCAGTACTTC.

The chain couples TRBV27 to TRBJ2-2; no clear D. Germline-derived CDR1 and CDR2 are MNHEY and SMNVEV (reference sequence). Trimming took 6 bases from V and 8 from J, leaving 10 bases between them. The CDR3 consists of 12 residues. The CDR3 sequence is CASSPRVGELFF. In nucleotides, the CDR3 is TGTGCCAGCAGCCCAAGGGTTGGGGAGCTGTTTTTT.

The chain uses TRBV7-2 and TRBJ2-7, with a possible D match to TRBD1 (5 bases). Trimming removed 6 bases at V and 7 bases at J, with 19 bases between. CDR3 size: 14 residues. CDR1 and CDR2 from the germline V gene are SGHTA and FQGNSA. CDR3 sequence: CASRLQALPGEQYF. The CDR3 DNA is TGTGCCAGCAGGCTACAGGCTCTCCCTGGAGAGCAGTACTTC. Variable domain in full (rest from reference TRBV7-2 and TRBJ2-7): GAGVSQSPSNKVTEKGKDVELRCDPISGHTALYWYRQSLGQGLEFLIYFQGNSAPDKSGLPSDRFSAERTGGSVSTLTIQRTQQEDSAVYLCASRLQALPGEQYFGPGTRLTVT.

This clone appeared a few times. CDR3: CASSLQDSNTGELFF. CDR3 DNA sequence: TGCGCCAGCAGCTTGCAGGACTCCAACACCGGGGAGCTGTTTTTT. The chain is built from TRBV5-1 and TRBJ2-2; tentatively, D is TRBD2 (5 bases). The ends were cut back, 1 base at V and 2 bases at J, with 9 bases in the middle. The length of the CDR3 is 15 residues. The germline V gene encodes CDR1 SGHRS and CDR2 YFSETQ.